The 22 T cell receptor beta chains below were found in one sample sequenced in a study of T-cell reconstitution after alpha-beta-depleted transplantation in children. As it was prepared, the TCRbeta library received unique molecular identifiers. Each CDR3 protein is one row after TCRdb ran MiXCR on the PCR reads. The sample holds about 360,000 distinct CDR3 sequences, approximately 12% seen once. Sample: PBMCs, taken from the stem cell graft. The receptors shown here come from a human donor who donated a stem cell graft to a child with Fanconi anemia.

The table lists this clonotype with a few counts. The chain couples TRBV11-2 to TRBJ2-5, with D tentatively TRBD2 (6 bases). The V gene lost 6 bases and the J gene lost 4 bases, with 15 bases spanning the gap. Germline CDR1 and CDR2: SGHAT and FQNNGV. This CDR3 has 14 amino acids. The CDR3 DNA reads as TGTGCCAGCAGAAGAGACCGGGGGTTAGAGACCCAGTACTTC. It yields the protein CASRRDRGLETQYF.

Many counts were recorded for this clonotype. This rearrangement joins TRBV7-2 to TRBJ1-3; D unclear. The CDR3 length is 14 residues. V lost 5 bases, J lost 4 bases, and 12 bases lay in between. Germline V gene lookup returns CDR1 SGHTA and CDR2 FQGNSA. The CDR3 sequence is CASSPQSAGNTIYF. The DNA of the CDR3 is TGTGCCAGCAGCCCACAATCGGCAGGAAACACCATATATTTT.

The genes are TRBV4-1 and TRBJ1-5; D is possibly TRBD1 (6 bases). This CDR3 region has 14 residues. Germline CDR1 and CDR2: MGHRA and YSYEKL. V lost 3 bases to trimming and J lost 4 bases, with 10 bases between them. Here the CDR3 reads CASSHTQGNQPQHF. As DNA, the CDR3 is TGCGCCAGCAGCCACACACAGGGTAATCAGCCCCAGCATTTT.

V gene TRBV2 combines with J gene TRBJ2-7; 8 bases are a match to TRBD1. V shed 6 bases, J shed 4 bases, and the junction held 5 bases outside the gene matches. In germline, CDR1 is SNHLY, CDR2 FYNNEI. CDR3 length equals 13 residues. The CDR3, as DNA: TGTGCCAGCAGCGCCCGGACAGGGTACGAGCAGTACTTC. This encodes CASSARTGYEQYF. The variable domain in full, completed from reference TRBV2 and TRBJ2-7, reads EPEVTQTPSHQVTQMGQEVILRCVPISNHLYFYWYRQILGQKVEFLVSFYNNEISEKSEIFDDQFSVERPDGSNFTLKIRSTKLEDSAMYFCASSARTGYEQYFGPGTRLTVT.

This clonotype has more than one count but fewer than ten. This chain uses TRBV7-8 with TRBJ1-5; D remains unclear. V shed 1 base and J shed 7 bases, with 14 bases lying between them. CDR3 length: 15 residues. Germline V CDR1 and CDR2: SGHVS, FQNEAQ. For the CDR3, the DNA is TGTGCCAGCAGCTTAGTCGCAGGAGGTGGACAGCCCCAGCATTTT. Residues: CASSLVAGGGQPQHF.

V usage is TRBV3-1 and J usage is TRBJ2-2, with a tentative D call TRBD2 (6 bases). The CDR3 is 16 amino acids. Trimming shortened V by 4 bases and J by 3 bases, and 15 bases separated the two germline ends. Germline CDR1 and CDR2: LGHDT and YNNKEL (reference sequence). The CDR3 nucleotides are TGTGCCAGCAGCCGCCTATCGGGGGTCTACACCGGGGAGCTGTTTTTT. Protein sequence: CASSRLSGVYTGELFF.

The CDR3 is CASRDMDRASTDTQYF. CDR3 in DNA: TGTGCCAGCAGGGATATGGACAGGGCTAGCACAGATACGCAGTATTTT. The V and J genes are TRBV6-1 and TRBJ2-3, with 8 bases matching TRBD1. This CDR3 has 16 amino acids. Per the germline V gene, CDR1 is MNHNS and CDR2 is SASEGT. Trimming took 6 bases from V and 0 from J; bases not matched to a gene: 8.

This clonotype was seen a few times. The V call is TRBV5-1, the J call TRBJ1-1; no firm D call. Germline V lookup: CDR1 SGHRS, CDR2 YFSETQ. This CDR3 has 14 amino acids. Trimming stripped 0 bases from V and 5 bases from J, with 11 bases between. CDR3 in amino acids: CASSLEAKGTEAFF. CDR3 in DNA: TGCGCCAGCAGCTTGGAAGCGAAGGGAACTGAAGCTTTCTTT. Supplemented by reference TRBV5-1 and TRBJ1-1, the full variable domain reads KAGVTQTPRYLIKTRGQQVTLSCSPISGHRSVSWYQQTPGQGLQFLFEYFSETQRNKGNFPGRFSGRQFSNSRSEMNVSTLELGDSALYLCASSLEAKGTEAFFGQGTRLTVV.

The genes are TRBV6-1 and TRBJ2-3; the match to TRBD1 covers 9 bases. This CDR3 region has 16 residues. Trimming cost V 10 bases and J 1 base; bases outside gene matches: 12. CDR1 and CDR2 from the germline V gene are MNHNS and SASEGT. The CDR3 is CATRTGAASGTDTQYF. The CDR3 coding sequence is TGTGCCACCCGGACAGGGGCAGCATCCGGCACAGATACGCAGTATTTT.

In this sample, this clonotype turned up many times. The J gene is TRBJ2-3, the V gene TRBV12-3 or TRBV12-4; 12 bases match TRBD2. Trimming cost V 10 bases and J 4 bases; bases outside gene matches: 9. This CDR3 spans 15 amino acids. The CDR3 loop is CATETSGGGADTQYF. CDR3 nucleotides: TGTGCCACCGAGACTAGCGGGGGAGGGGCAGATACGCAGTATTTT.

This clonotype appeared many times. V and J are TRBV12-3 or TRBV12-4 and TRBJ2-1; 11 bases agree with TRBD2. The CDR3 is 15 amino acids. The V segment lost 3 bases and the J segment 4 bases; nucleotides outside the gene matches: 2. The CDR3 loop is CASSFGTSGYNEQFF. The CDR3 nucleotides are TGTGCCAGCAGTTTCGGGACTAGCGGATACAATGAGCAGTTCTTC.

The table lists this clonotype with many counts. V and J are TRBV5-6 and TRBJ2-2, with 7 bases matching TRBD1. The V gene end was trimmed by 4 bases and the J gene end by 0 bases; junction bases not matched to a gene: 12. The CDR3 runs 18 residues. Germline CDR1 reads SGHDT; CDR2 reads YYEEEE. CDR3 DNA sequence: TGTGCCAGCAGCATGGAAGGGGTTGGGACAGCGAACACCGGGGAGCTGTTTTTT. This translates into CASSMEGVGTANTGELFF.

The rearrangement uses TRBV12-3 or TRBV12-4 and TRBJ1-2; D is unclear. The CDR3 totals 13 residues. The V end was cut by 7 bases, the J end by 7 bases, with 16 bases between. CDR3 in DNA: TGTGCCAGCAACCTTTCCCCCTTGGGTGGCTACACCTTC. Protein sequence: CASNLSPLGGYTF.

This clonotype was seen repeatedly, ten times or more. This chain joins TRBV4-2 and TRBJ1-1; no clear D gene. V was pared by 4 bases and J by 3 bases, with 9 bases between. This CDR3 is built from 13 residues. From germline, CDR1 is LGHNA and CDR2 YNFKEQ. The CDR3 region has the DNA TGTGCCAGCAGCCCTTGGACCGACACTGAAGCTTTCTTT. This encodes CASSPWTDTEAFF.

The chain uses TRBV6-5 and TRBJ2-2; no clear D. The CDR3 covers 15 residues. Germline V gene data show CDR1 as MNHEY and CDR2 as SVGAGI. With 0 bases removed from V and 6 bases from J, the gap between germline ends came to 11 bases. This chain's CDR3 is CASSYSTPFPGELFF. CDR3 in DNA: TGTGCCAGCAGTTACTCGACACCTTTCCCCGGGGAGCTGTTTTTT.

In DNA form, the CDR3 reads TGCGCCAGCAGCCCAGGATCCTCTCCTATGAACACTGAAGCTTTCTTT. Translating gives CASSPGSSPMNTEAFF. The rearrangement links TRBV5-1 to TRBJ1-1; D is unresolved. The length of the CDR3 is 16 residues. Germline CDR1 SGHRS, CDR2 YFSETQ. V lost 4 bases and J 0 bases, leaving 16 bases between the germline ends.

This clonotype was counted at least ten times. This rearrangement joins TRBV24-1 to TRBJ2-1; TRBD2 matches 10 bases. Germline CDR1 reads KGHDR; CDR2 reads SFDVKD. With 4 bases clipped from V and 9 bases from J, the junction kept 14 bases outside the gene matches. CDR3 length equals 17 residues. The CDR3 sequence is CATSDPSGGVLQGEQFF. The DNA for the CDR3 is TGTGCCACCAGTGACCCTAGCGGGGGCGTCCTACAAGGTGAGCAGTTCTTC.

The V and J genes are TRBV5-5 and TRBJ2-7; 9 bases line up with TRBD1. Germline values: CDR1 SGHKS, CDR2 YYEKEE (reference sequence). The CDR3 runs to 14 residues. The V gene end was trimmed by 2 bases and the J gene end by 6 bases; junction bases not matched to a gene: 6. CDR3: CASSLPGQGLEQYF. The CDR3 DNA sequence: TGTGCCAGCAGCTTACCGGGACAGGGTCTCGAGCAGTACTTC.

The chain recombines TRBV7-9 with TRBJ1-2; 7 positions agree with TRBD1. The germline V gene has CDR1 SEHNR and CDR2 FQNEAQ (reference sequence). The CDR3 is made up of 14 amino acids. V trimming: 5 bases; J trimming: 5 bases; junction bases outside the gene matches: 8. CDR3 sequence: CASSPGQPEYGYTF. The CDR3 DNA follows: TGTGCCAGCAGCCCGGGACAGCCCGAGTATGGCTACACCTTC.

Many counts were recorded for this clonotype. J is TRBJ2-3 and V is TRBV12-3 or TRBV12-4; D remains unclear. The CDR3 has 12 residues. V dropped 5 bases and J dropped 4 bases, with 7 bases sitting between them. For the CDR3, the DNA is TGTGCCAGCAGTGCTGGCCCAGATACGCAGTATTTT. It yields the protein CASSAGPDTQYF.

The gene calls are TRBV7-2 and TRBJ2-7; 7 bases align to TRBD2. Germline-derived CDR1 and CDR2 are SGHTA and FQGNSA. CDR3 length equals 14 residues. The V and J ends lost 4 bases and 2 bases, in that order; junction bases with no gene match: 5. CDR3 in DNA: TGTGCCAGCAGCTCCCAGCGGGGTGCCTACGAGCAGTACTTC. It is translated as CASSSQRGAYEQYF. Variable domain in full (rest from reference TRBV7-2 and TRBJ2-7): GAGVSQSPSNKVTEKGKDVELRCDPISGHTALYWYRQSLGQGLEFLIYFQGNSAPDKSGLPSDRFSAERTGGSVSTLTIQRTQQEDSAVYLCASSSQRGAYEQYFGPGTRLTVT.

V and J are TRBV29-1 and TRBJ2-1; 11 bases line up with TRBD1. CDR1 and CDR2 from the germline V gene are SQVTM and ANQGSEA. The CDR3 sequence is 15 residues long. Germline trimming cut 5 bases from V and 3 bases from J; bases unmatched to any gene: 6. CDR3 sequence: CSVTSGTGGYNEQFF. The CDR3 DNA reads TGCAGCGTTACTTCCGGGACAGGGGGCTACAATGAGCAGTTCTTC.